These 12 T cell receptor beta chains were sequenced from one sample in a study of blood T cell repertoires in COVID-19. The data were produced by immunoSEQ multiplex PCR, yet TCRdb's version contains in-frame clones alone and is incomplete. The table has 250,000 or so clones, about 90% seen once. The sample comprised peripheral blood. These TCRs come from a man younger than 30 with active or convalescent COVID-19.

With regard to this clone: Given a much more abundant clone one base away, this may be a read error. This chain links TRBV27 with TRBJ2-7; D is undetermined. This CDR3 spans 11 amino acids. V shed 6 bases and J shed 3 bases, with 6 bases lying between them. Germline V gene data show CDR1 as MNHEY and CDR2 as SMNVEV (reference sequence). Written as DNA, the CDR3 is TGTGCCAGCAGGGAGAACTACGAGCAGTACTTC. Translated: CASRENYEQYF.

This sequence joins TRBV9 and TRBJ1-2; perhaps TRBD1 as D (5 bases). This CDR3 is 15 amino acids long. From germline, CDR1 is SGDLS and CDR2 YYNGEE. Trimming stripped 4 bases from V and 8 bases from J, with 21 bases between. Here the CDR3 reads CASSPAQGRVRGYTF. The DNA of the CDR3 is TGTGCCAGCAGCCCTGCCCAGGGAAGGGTGCGAGGCTACACCTTC.

The gene calls are TRBV4-3 and TRBJ1-6; the D gene is possibly TRBD1 (6 bases). Germline V gene lookup returns CDR1 LGHNA and CDR2 YSLEER. The CDR3 contains 16 residues. Trimming left V 4 bases short and J 7 bases short, with 17 bases between. The CDR3 sequence is CASSLTGQYTNSPLHF. The DNA of the CDR3 is TGCGCCAGCAGCCTAACTGGACAGTATACGAATTCACCCCTCCACTTT.

Only a few counts were recorded for this clone. This chain uses TRBV3-1 (or the pseudogene TRBV3-2) with TRBJ2-5, with 9 bases aligning to TRBD2. The CDR3 is made up of 17 amino acids. Germline CDR1 LGHDT, CDR2 YNNKEL (reference sequence). With 5 bases clipped from V and 4 bases from J, the junction kept 14 bases outside the gene matches. Written as DNA, the CDR3 is TGTGCCAGCAGCACAGAGGCTAGCGGGATTAGCGGAGAGACCCAGTACTTC. This translates into CASSTEASGISGETQYF.

Notes on this clone: At the DNA level, this CDR3 is encoded by other sequences in the same sample as well. The rearrangement links TRBV18 to TRBJ2-3; unclear D gene. This CDR3 contains 13 residues. The V gene lost 3 bases and the J gene lost 0 bases, with 4 bases spanning the gap. CDR1 is KGHSH, CDR2 LQKENI, per germline. DNA of the CDR3: TGTGCCAGCTCACCCCCAAGCACAGATACGCAGTATTTT. Protein sequence: CASSPPSTDTQYF.

This chain connects TRBV15 to TRBJ1-3, with D possibly TRBD1 on 6 matching bases. The germline V gene encodes CDR1 LNHNV and CDR2 YYDKDF (reference sequence). CDR3 length equals 15 residues. Trimming pared 4 bases from V and 3 bases from J, leaving 13 bases between. CDR3 nucleotide sequence: TGTGCCACCAGCAAACGAAGGACAGTTGGAAACACCATATATTTT. Its protein product is CATSKRRTVGNTIYF. Variable domain in full (rest from reference TRBV15 and TRBJ1-3): DAMVIQNPRYQVTQFGKPVTLSCSQTLNHNVMYWYQQKSSQAPKLLFHYYDKDFNNEADTPDNFQSRRPNTSFCFLDIRSPGLGDTAMYLCATSKRRTVGNTIYFGEGSWLTVV.

The chain employs TRBV18 and TRBJ1-6; 11 bases match TRBD1. Germline CDR1 reads KGHSH; CDR2 reads LQKENI. V lost 5 bases and J lost 7; bases outside the gene matches: 7. The CDR3 extends over 16 amino acids. CDR3 amino acids: CASSSDRGPLNSPLHF. For the CDR3, the DNA is TGTGCCAGCTCATCGGACAGGGGGCCTCTAAATTCACCCCTCCACTTT.

The rearrangement links TRBV19 to TRBJ2-3; possibly TRBD2 for D (6 bases). V dropped 5 bases and J dropped 2 bases, with 11 bases sitting between them. The germline V gene has CDR1 LNHDA and CDR2 SQIVND (reference sequence). The CDR3 length is 14 residues. The CDR3: CASSLGLYTDTQYF. CDR3 nucleotides: TGTGCCAGTAGTCTGGGACTCTACACAGATACGCAGTATTTT.

The chain has TRBV28 and TRBJ2-2, with TRBD2 matching 9 bases. Germline values: CDR1 MDHEN, CDR2 SYDVKM. V gave up 3 bases and J gave up 5 bases; unmatched junction bases: 4. The CDR3 sequence is 15 residues long. This CDR3 is CASSFAGGFTGELFF. CDR3 sequence (DNA): TGTGCCAGCAGTTTTGCGGGAGGGTTTACCGGGGAGCTGTTTTTT.

V gene TRBV9 combines with J gene TRBJ2-1, with 11 nucleotides matching TRBD2. CDR1 SGDLS and CDR2 YYNGEE come from the germline V gene. V lost 3 bases and J lost 2; bases outside the gene matches: 1. The CDR3 spans 15 residues. CDR3 sequence (DNA): TGTGCCAGCAGCGCTAGCGGGGGGACCTACAATGAGCAGTTCTTC. Translated, it gives CASSASGGTYNEQFF.

The chain couples TRBV7-2 to TRBJ2-3, with 10 bases matching TRBD2. This CDR3 is 15 amino acids long. Germline V gene data show CDR1 as SGHTA and CDR2 as FQGNSA. V was clipped by 5 bases and J by 2 bases; unmatched bases: 4. In DNA form, the CDR3 reads TGTGCCAGCAGCCTTGGACTAGCGGACACAGATACGCAGTATTTT. Its protein product is CASSLGLADTDTQYF.

This chain connects TRBV29-1 to TRBJ2-1, with 10 nucleotides matching TRBD2. CDR3 size: 13 residues. CDR1 and CDR2 (germline): SQVTM, ANQGSEA. The J segment lost 7 bases and the V segment lost 6 bases, leaving 6 bases of the junction unmatched. CDR3 sequence (DNA): TGCAGCGTCGGACTAGCGGTTTGGAATGAGCAGTTCTTC. Amino acids: CSVGLAVWNEQFF.